Listed here are 4 T cell receptor beta chains from one sample, sequenced in a study of blood T cell repertoires in COVID-19. The protocol was immunoSEQ multiplex PCR, while the TCRdb copy is restricted to in-frame clones and leaves out a portion. This sample has over 200,000 clones, with roughly 88% found just once. The sequenced sample consisted of peripheral blood. The source is a man between 35 and 55 years old with acute or convalescent COVID-19.

The CDR3, as DNA: TGTGCCAGCAGCCCAAGGACAGGGAACCTGAACACTGAAGCTTTCTTT. Amino acids: CASSPRTGNLNTEAFF. The chain combines TRBV3-1 (or the pseudogene TRBV3-2) with TRBJ1-1, with TRBD1 matching 8 bases. CDR1 is LGHDT, CDR2 YNNKEL, per germline (reference sequence). With 4 bases clipped from V and 0 bases from J, the junction kept 7 bases outside the gene matches. The CDR3 totals 16 residues.

The count of this clone is one. This sequence joins TRBV4-2 and TRBJ2-1; TRBD2 is a possible D gene (6 bases). The CDR3 runs to 16 residues. V gave up 1 base and J gave up 12 bases, with 22 bases separating them. Germline V gene lookup returns CDR1 LGHNA and CDR2 YNFKEQ. The CDR3 here is CASSQVTGTLQAGQFF. The CDR3 bases are TGTGCCAGCAGCCAAGTAACCGGGACTCTCCAAGCCGGGCAGTTCTTC.

The CDR3 region is CASSQDRLAGSNEQFF. The CDR3 DNA is TGTGCCAGCAGCCAAGATCGACTAGCGGGAAGTAATGAGCAGTTCTTC. The chain links TRBV3-1 (or the pseudogene TRBV3-2) to TRBJ2-1; 11 bases match TRBD2. Trimming removed 0 bases from V and 7 bases from J; junction bases left unmatched: 5. The CDR3 covers 16 residues. Looked up from germline, CDR1 is LGHDT and CDR2 is YNNKEL (reference sequence).

The J gene is TRBJ1-1, the V gene TRBV5-6; tentatively, D is TRBD1 (6 bases). The V end was cut by 5 bases, the J end by 5 bases, with 22 bases between. The germline V gene encodes CDR1 SGHDT and CDR2 YYEEEE. The CDR3 is 16 residues long. CDR3 loop: CASSHQGHRSITEAFF. In nucleotides, the CDR3 is TGTGCCAGCAGTCATCAGGGGCACAGATCTATAACTGAAGCTTTCTTT.